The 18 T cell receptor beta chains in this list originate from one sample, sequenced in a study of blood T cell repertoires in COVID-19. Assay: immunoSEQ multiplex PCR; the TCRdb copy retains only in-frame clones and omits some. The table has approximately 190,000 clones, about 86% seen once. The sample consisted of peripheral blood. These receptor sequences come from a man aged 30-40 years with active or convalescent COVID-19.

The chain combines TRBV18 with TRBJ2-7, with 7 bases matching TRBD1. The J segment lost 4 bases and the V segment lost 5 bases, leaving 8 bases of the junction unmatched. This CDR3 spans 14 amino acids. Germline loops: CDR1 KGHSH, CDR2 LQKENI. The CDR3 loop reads CASSFDRVAYEQYF. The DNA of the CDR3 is TGTGCCAGCTCATTCGACAGGGTAGCTTACGAGCAGTACTTC.

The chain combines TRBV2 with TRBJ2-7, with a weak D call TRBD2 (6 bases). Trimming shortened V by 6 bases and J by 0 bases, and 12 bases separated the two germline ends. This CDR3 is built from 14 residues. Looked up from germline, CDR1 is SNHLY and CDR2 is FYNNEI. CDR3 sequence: CASRGGAGSYEQYV. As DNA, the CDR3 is TGTGCCAGCAGGGGGGGAGCCGGCTCCTACGAGCAGTACGTC.

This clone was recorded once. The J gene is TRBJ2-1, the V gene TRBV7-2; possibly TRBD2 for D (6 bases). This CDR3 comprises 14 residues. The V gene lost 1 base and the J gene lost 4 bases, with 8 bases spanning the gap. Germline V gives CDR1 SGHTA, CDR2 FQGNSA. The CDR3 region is CASSLEAGYNEQFF. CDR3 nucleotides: TGTGCCAGCAGCTTAGAGGCGGGGTACAATGAGCAGTTCTTC.

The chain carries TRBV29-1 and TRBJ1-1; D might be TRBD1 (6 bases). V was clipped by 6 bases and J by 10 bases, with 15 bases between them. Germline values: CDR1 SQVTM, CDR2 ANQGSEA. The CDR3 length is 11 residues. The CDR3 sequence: CSVRAGASAFF. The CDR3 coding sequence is TGCAGCGTGAGAGCGGGGGCGTCAGCTTTCTTT. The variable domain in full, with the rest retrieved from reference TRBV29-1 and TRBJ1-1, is SAVISQKPSRDICQRGTSLTIQCQVDSQVTMMFWYRQQPGQSLTLIATANQGSEATYESGFVIDKFPISRPNLTFSTLTVSNMSPEDSSIYLCSVRAGASAFFGQGTRLTVV.

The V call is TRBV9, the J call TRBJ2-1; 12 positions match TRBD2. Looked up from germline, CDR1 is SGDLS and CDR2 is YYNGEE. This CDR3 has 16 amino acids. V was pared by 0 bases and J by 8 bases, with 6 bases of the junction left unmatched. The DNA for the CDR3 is TGTGCCAGCAGCGTAGTTCCTAGCGGGAGGGGTGATGAGCAGTTCTTC. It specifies CASSVVPSGRGDEQFF.

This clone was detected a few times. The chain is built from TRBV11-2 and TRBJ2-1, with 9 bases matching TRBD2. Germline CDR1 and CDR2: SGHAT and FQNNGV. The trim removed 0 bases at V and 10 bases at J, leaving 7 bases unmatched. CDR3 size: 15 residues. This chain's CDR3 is CASSLDPREGREQFF. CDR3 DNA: TGTGCCAGCAGCTTAGATCCGCGGGAGGGCCGCGAGCAGTTCTTC.

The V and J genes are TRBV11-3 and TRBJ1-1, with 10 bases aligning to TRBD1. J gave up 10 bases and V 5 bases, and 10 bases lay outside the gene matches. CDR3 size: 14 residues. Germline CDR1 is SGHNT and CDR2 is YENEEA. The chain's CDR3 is CASSRGTGDYRAFF. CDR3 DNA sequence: TGTGCCAGCAGCCGTGGGACAGGGGATTATCGAGCTTTCTTT. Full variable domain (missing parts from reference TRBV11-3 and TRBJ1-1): EAGVVQSPRYKIIEKKQPVAFWCNPISGHNTLYWYLQNLGQGPELLIRYENEEAVDDSQLPKDRFSAERLKGVDSTLKIQPAELGDSAVYLCASSRGTGDYRAFFGQGTRLTVV.

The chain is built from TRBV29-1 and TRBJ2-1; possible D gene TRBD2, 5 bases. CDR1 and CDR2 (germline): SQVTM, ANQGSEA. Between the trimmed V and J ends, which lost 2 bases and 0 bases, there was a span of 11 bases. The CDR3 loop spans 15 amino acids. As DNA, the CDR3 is TGCAGCGTTGAATCGTCTGGGAGCTCCTACAATGAGCAGTTCTTC. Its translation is CSVESSGSSYNEQFF.

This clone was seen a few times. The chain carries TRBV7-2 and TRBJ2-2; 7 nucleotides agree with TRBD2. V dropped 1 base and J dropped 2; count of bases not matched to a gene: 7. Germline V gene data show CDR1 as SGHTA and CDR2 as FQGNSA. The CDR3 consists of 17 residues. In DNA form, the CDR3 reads TGTGCCAGCAGCTTAGTGCCAGCGGGGATAAACACCGGGGAGCTGTTTTTT. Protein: CASSLVPAGINTGELFF.

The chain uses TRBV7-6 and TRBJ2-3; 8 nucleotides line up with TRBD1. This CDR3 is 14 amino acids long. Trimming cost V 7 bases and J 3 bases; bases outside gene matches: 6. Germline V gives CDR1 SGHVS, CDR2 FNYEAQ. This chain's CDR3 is CASMLDRVTDTQYF. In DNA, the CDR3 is TGTGCCAGCATGTTGGACAGGGTGACAGATACGCAGTATTTT. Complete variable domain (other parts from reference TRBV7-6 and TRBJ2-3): GAGVSQSPRYKVTKRGQDVALRCDPISGHVSLYWYRQALGQGPEFLTYFNYEAQQDKSGLPNDRFSAERPEGSISTLTIQRTEQRDSAMYRCASMLDRVTDTQYFGPGTRLTVL.

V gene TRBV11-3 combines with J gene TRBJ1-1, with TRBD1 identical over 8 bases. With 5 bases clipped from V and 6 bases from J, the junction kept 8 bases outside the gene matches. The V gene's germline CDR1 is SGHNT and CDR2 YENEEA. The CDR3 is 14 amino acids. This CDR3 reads CASSPDRVSAEAFF. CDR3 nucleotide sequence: TGTGCCAGCAGCCCGGACAGGGTGAGCGCTGAAGCTTTCTTT.

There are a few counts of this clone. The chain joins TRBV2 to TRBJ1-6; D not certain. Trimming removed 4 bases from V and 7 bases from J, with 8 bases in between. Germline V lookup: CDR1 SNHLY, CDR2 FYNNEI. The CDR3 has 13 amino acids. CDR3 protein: CASSGAGNSPLHF. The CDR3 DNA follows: TGTGCCAGCAGTGGGGCAGGCAATTCACCCCTCCACTTT.

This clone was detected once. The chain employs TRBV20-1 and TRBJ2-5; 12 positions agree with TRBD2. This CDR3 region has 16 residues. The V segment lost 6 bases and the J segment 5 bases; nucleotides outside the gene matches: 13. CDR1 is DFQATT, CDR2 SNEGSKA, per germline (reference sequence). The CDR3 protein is CSASPASGRALETQYF. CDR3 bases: TGCAGTGCAAGTCCTGCTAGCGGGAGGGCCCTGGAGACCCAGTACTTC.

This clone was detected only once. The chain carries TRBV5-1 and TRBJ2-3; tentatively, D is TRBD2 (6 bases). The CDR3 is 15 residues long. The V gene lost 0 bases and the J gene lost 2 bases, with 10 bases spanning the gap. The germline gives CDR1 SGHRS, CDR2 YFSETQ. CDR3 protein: CASSLEAGSTDTQYF. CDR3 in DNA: TGCGCCAGCAGCTTGGAGGCGGGATCCACAGATACGCAGTATTTT.

The chain's CDR3 is CASTEDIVTDTQYF. DNA of the CDR3: TGTGCCAGCACCGAGGACATCGTCACAGATACGCAGTATTTT. The chain has TRBV2 and TRBJ2-3; a possible D gene is TRBD1 (5 bases). Germline V gene data show CDR1 as SNHLY and CDR2 as FYNNEI. Trimming pared 7 bases from V and 2 bases from J, leaving 13 bases between. The CDR3 totals 14 residues.

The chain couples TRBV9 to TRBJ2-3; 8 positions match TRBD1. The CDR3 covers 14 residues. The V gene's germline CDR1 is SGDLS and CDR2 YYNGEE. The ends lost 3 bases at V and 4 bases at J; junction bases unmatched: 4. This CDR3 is CASSAHRGADTQYF. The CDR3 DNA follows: TGTGCCAGCAGCGCGCACAGGGGGGCAGATACGCAGTATTTT. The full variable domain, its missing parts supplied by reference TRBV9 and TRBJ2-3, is DSGVTQTPKHLITATGQRVTLRCSPRSGDLSVYWYQQSLDQGLQFLIQYYNGEERAKGNILERFSAQQFPDLHSELNLSSLELGDSALYFCASSAHRGADTQYFGPGTRLTVL.

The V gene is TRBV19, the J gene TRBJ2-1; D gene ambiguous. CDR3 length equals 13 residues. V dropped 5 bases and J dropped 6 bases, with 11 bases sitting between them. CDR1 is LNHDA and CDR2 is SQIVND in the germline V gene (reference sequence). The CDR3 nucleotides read TGTGCCAGTAGTGATGTCTCGGGCAATGAGCAGTTCTTC. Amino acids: CASSDVSGNEQFF.

Written as DNA, the CDR3 is TGTGCCAGCAGGCCCTACACAGGGACCCCTGGGGCCAACGTCCTGACTTTC. Its translation is CASRPYTGTPGANVLTF. The chain is built from TRBV5-5 and TRBJ2-6; tentatively, D is TRBD1 (6 bases). Trimming stripped 5 bases from V and 2 bases from J, with 17 bases between. The CDR3 extends over 17 amino acids. CDR1 and CDR2 from the germline V gene are SGHKS and YYEKEE (reference sequence).